A selection of T cell receptor beta chains follows, all from one sample in a study of OX40 agonist ivuxolimab in advanced cancers. Here immunoSEQ multiplex PCR was the method, and the copy in TCRdb shows in-frame clones only, minus some. The sample records tens of thousands of clones, 88% being singletons. Sequenced here: CD4+ or CD8+ T cells sorted from blood, sampled in a trial of the OX40 agonist ivuxolimab. Every receptor here comes from an adult with an advanced solid tumor such as melanoma, head and neck, liver or kidney cancer. Both conserved end residues are part of each CDR3. The D gene is left open where the match is weak. The size entry is marked missing in some rows and otherwise reads once, few, many or a size class.

j_call d_call v_call clone_size cdr3_aa cdr3_nt
TRBJ2-1 NA TRBV6-5 NA CASSEQGPNEQFF TGTGCCAGCAGTGAACAGGGACCGAATGAGCAGTTCTTC
TRBJ2-1 TRBD2 TRBV6-6 NA CASSVLGRGGNNEQFF TGTGCCAGCAGCGTATTAGGGCGGGGGGGAAACAATGAGCAGTTCTTC
TRBJ1-4 NA TRBV11-2 NA CASSLLSGTNEKLFF TGTGCCAGCAGCTTGCTCAGCGGGACTAATGAAAAACTGTTTTTT
TRBJ1-4 NA TRBV6-5 NA CASSSESNEKLFF TGTGCCAGCAGTTCTGAATCTAATGAAAAACTGTTTTTT
TRBJ2-7 NA TRBV18 NA CASSPQESASYEQYF TGTGCCAGCTCACCCCAGGAGTCCGCTTCCTACGAGCAGTACTTC
TRBJ2-7 NA TRBV30 once CAWSSGMTYEQYF TGTGCCTGGAGTTCTGGGATGACCTACGAGCAGTACTTC
TRBJ1-4 NA TRBV2 NA CASRQAEKLFF TGTGCCAGCAGACAAGCTGAAAAACTGTTTTTT
TRBJ1-1 NA TRBV9 NA CASSVAMRGEAFF TGTGCCAGCAGCGTAGCTATGAGGGGTGAAGCTTTCTTT
TRBJ1-1 TRBD1 TRBV6-5 NA CASSRGQVEAFF TGTGCCAGCAGCCGCGGACAGGTTGAAGCTTTCTTT
TRBJ2-7 NA TRBV18 once CASSPPEGAPTREQYF TGTGCCAGCTCACCACCGGAGGGGGCCCCCACCCGGGAGCAGTACTTC
TRBJ2-6 NA TRBV19 NA CASSTTGGGPGANVLTF TGTGCCAGTAGTACGACTGGAGGCGGGCCTGGGGCCAACGTCCTGACTTTC
TRBJ2-1 TRBD2 TRBV6-1 few CASRGTSGLYNEQFF TGTGCCAGCAGGGGGACTAGCGGGCTTTACAATGAGCAGTTCTTC
TRBJ2-2 TRBD2 TRBV5-6 few CASSFVAGGETGELFF TGTGCCAGCAGCTTCGTGGCGGGGGGAGAGACCGGGGAGCTGTTTTTT
TRBJ2-1 TRBD2 TRBV7-3 NA CASSLSFRGSGSSGNEQFF TGTGCCAGCAGCTTAAGTTTCCGGGGTAGCGGGAGCTCTGGCAATGAGCAGTTCTTC
TRBJ1-1 NA TRBV2 NA CASRSGSSTTEAFF TGTGCCAGCAGGTCCGGGAGCTCTACTACTGAAGCTTTCTTT
TRBJ2-1 NA TRBV6-6 NA CASSSHVSNEQFF TGTGCCAGCAGTTCCCATGTCAGCAATGAGCAGTTCTTC
TRBJ2-1 TRBD2 TRBV5-1 NA CASSSGLAGAIEQFF TGCGCCAGCAGCTCTGGACTAGCGGGGGCAATCGAGCAGTTCTTC
TRBJ2-5 NA TRBV5-1 NA CASSLVGPWETQYF TGCGCCAGCAGCTTGGTGGGTCCTTGGGAGACCCAGTACTTC
TRBJ2-5 NA TRBV7-9 NA CASSPGSLRTQYF TGTGCCAGCAGCCCAGGGTCACTCCGGACCCAGTACTTC
TRBJ2-7 NA TRBV6-5 NA CASSFSGSSYEQYF TGTGCCAGCAGCTTCTCGGGGAGCTCCTACGAGCAGTACTTC
TRBJ1-1 NA TRBV7-2 NA CASSRATRVNTEAFF TGTGCCAGCAGCCGAGCGACAAGGGTGAACACTGAAGCTTTCTTT
TRBJ1-1 NA TRBV20-1 NA CSAPGNTEAFF TGCAGTGCCCCCGGGAACACTGAAGCTTTCTTT